This T cell receptor (beta chain) is from a study of T cell responses to AZD1222 COVID-19 vaccine. The germline CDR1 and CDR2 sequences are SEHNR and FQNEAQ (reference sequence). This CDR3 spans 13 amino acids. V shed 1 base and J shed 7 bases, with 10 bases lying between them. Study observations and caveats: Sampled repertoires all dated from after the peak T cell response.

About this clone itself: Antigen: not known.

Some clones are missing from TCRdb's copy, which holds only in-frame ones; the method was immunoSEQ multiplex PCR. The sample carries over 130,000 clones, 80% to 95% recorded once. The source is an adult who received the AZD1222 COVID-19 vaccine. The rearrangement joins TRBV7-9 to TRBJ1-1; no firm D call. Sequencing was performed on peripheral blood, taken 28 days after the second AZD1222 dose. CDR3 bases: TGTGCCAGCAGCTTAGAGGCAGGCCTTGAAGCTTTCTTT. Its protein product is CASSLEAGLEAFF.